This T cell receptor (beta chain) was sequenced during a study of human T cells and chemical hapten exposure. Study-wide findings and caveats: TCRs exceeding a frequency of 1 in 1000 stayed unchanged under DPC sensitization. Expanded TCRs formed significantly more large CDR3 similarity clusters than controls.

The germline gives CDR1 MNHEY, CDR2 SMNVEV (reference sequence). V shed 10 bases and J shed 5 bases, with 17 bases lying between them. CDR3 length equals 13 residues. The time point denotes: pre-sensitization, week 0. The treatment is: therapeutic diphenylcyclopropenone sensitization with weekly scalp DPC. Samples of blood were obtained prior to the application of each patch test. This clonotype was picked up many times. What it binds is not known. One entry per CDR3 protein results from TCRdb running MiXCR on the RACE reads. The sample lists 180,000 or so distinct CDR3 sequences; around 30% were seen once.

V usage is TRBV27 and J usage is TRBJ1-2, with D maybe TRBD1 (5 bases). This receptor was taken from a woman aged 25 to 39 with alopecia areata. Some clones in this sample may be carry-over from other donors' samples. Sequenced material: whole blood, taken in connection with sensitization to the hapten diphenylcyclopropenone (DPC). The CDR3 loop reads CATRGTVAYGYTF. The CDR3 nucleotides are TGTGCCACCCGGGGGACCGTAGCTTATGGCTACACCTTC.